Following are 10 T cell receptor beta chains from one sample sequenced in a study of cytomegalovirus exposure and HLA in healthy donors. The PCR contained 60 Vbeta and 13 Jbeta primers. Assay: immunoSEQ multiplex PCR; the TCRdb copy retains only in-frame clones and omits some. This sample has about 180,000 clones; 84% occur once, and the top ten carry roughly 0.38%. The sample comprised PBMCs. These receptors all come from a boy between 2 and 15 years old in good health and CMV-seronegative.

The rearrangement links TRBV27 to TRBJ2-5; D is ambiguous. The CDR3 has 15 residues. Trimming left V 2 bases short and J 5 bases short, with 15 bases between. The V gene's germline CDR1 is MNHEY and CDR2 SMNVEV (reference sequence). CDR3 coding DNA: TGTGCCAGCAGTTTAGGCGCAGGAAAGTTGGAGACCCAGTACTTC. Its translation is CASSLGAGKLETQYF.

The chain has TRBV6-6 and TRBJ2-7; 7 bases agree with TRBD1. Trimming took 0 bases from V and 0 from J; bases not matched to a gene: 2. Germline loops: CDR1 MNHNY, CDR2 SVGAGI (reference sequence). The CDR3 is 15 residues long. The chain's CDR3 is CASSYSGTVSYEQYF. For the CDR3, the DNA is TGTGCCAGCAGTTACTCTGGGACAGTCTCCTACGAGCAGTACTTC.

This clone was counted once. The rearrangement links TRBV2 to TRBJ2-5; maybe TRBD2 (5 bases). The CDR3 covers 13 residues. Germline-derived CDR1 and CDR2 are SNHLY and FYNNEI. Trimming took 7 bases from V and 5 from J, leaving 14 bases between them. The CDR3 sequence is CASTELGGETQYF. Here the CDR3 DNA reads TGTGCCAGCACCGAACTAGGCGGGGAGACCCAGTACTTC.

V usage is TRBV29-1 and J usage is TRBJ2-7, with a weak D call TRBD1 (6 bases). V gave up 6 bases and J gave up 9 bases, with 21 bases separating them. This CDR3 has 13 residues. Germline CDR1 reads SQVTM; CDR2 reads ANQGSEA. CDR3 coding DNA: TGCAGCGTCGATTTGACAGGAACCGACGGGCAGTACTTC. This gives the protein CSVDLTGTDGQYF.

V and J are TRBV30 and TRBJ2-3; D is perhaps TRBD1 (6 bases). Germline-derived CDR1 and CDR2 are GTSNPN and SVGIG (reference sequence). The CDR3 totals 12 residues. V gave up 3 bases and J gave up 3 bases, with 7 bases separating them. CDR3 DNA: TGTGCCTGGAGCAGGGGAACAGATACGCAGTATTTT. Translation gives CAWSRGTDTQYF.

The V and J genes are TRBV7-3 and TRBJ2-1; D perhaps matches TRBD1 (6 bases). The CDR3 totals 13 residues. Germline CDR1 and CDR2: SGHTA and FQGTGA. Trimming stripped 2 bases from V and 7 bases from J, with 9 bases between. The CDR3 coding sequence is TGTGCCAGCAGCTTAGGGGGCGTTAATGAGCAGTTCTTC. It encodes CASSLGGVNEQFF.

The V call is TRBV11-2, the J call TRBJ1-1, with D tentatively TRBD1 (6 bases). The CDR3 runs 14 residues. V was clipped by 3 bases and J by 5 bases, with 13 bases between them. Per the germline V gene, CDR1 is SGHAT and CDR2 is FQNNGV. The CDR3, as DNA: TGTGCCAGCAGCTTTCTAGGGGGTAGGACTGAAGCTTTCTTT. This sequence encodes CASSFLGGRTEAFF.

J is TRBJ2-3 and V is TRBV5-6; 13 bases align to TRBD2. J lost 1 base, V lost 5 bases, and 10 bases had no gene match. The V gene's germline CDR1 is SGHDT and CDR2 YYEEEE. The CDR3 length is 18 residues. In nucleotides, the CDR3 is TGTGCCAGCAGAAAAACCGGGACTAGCGGGACTGGCACAGATACGCAGTATTTT. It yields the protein CASRKTGTSGTGTDTQYF.

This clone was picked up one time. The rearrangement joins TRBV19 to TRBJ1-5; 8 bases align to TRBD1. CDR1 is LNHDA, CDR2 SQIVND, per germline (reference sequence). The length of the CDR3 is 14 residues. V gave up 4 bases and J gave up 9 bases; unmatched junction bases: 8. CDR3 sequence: CASSTDRGTLPQHF. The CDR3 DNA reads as TGTGCCAGTAGTACCGACAGGGGTACGCTGCCCCAGCATTTT.

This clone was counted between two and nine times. DNA for the CDR3: TGTGCCAGCAGTCTGGAGGGGACGGGTGAAGCTTTCTTT. This sequence encodes CASSLEGTGEAFF. The chain recombines TRBV28 with TRBJ1-1; possible D gene TRBD1, 5 bases. V was pared by 5 bases and J by 7 bases, with 14 bases between. Germline assignment: CDR1 MDHEN and CDR2 SYDVKM. The length of the CDR3 is 13 residues.